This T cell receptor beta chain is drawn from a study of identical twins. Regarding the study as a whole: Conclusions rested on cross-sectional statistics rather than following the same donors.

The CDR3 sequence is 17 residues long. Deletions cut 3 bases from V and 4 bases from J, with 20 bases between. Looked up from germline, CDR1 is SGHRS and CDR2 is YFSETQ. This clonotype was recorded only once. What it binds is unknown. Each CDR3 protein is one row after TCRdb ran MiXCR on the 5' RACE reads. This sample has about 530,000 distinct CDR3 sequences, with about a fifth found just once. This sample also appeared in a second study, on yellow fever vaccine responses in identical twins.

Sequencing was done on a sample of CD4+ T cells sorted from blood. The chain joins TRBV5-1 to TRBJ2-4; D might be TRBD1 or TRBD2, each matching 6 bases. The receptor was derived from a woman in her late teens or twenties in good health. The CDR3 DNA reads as TGCGCCAGCAGCTCCCTCGGGGGCGTCGAAGTAAAAAACATTCAGTACTTC. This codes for CASSSLGGVEVKNIQYF.